This T cell receptor (beta chain) came from a study of control samples from healthy donors and cancer patients. The CDR3 runs 17 residues. V was clipped by 0 bases and J by 0 bases; unmatched bases: 5. Per the germline V gene, CDR1 is SGHDT and CDR2 is YYEEEE. Some clones are missing from TCRdb's copy, which holds only in-frame ones; the method was immunoSEQ multiplex PCR. Of about 150,000 clones in the sample, more than 85% were seen once. The chain links TRBV5-6 to TRBJ2-1; 8 bases fit TRBD2. Source material: blood. The sequence was collected from a woman aged 25 to 45 in good health. CDR3: CASSLGPSGSSYNEQFF. The CDR3 DNA sequence: TGTGCCAGCAGCTTGGGGCCAAGCGGGAGCTCCTACAATGAGCAGTTCTTC.